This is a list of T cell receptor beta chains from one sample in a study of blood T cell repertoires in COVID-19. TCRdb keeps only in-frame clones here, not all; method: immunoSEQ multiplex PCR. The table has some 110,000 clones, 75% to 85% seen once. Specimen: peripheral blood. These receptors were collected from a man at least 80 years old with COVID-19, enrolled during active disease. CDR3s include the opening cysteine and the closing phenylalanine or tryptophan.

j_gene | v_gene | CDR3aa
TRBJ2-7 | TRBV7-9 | CASSLQGAYEQYF
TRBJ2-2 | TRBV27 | CASGLYSGIGTGELFF
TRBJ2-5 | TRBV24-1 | CATSPGQRETQYF
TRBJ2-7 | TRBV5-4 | CASSLVASGNSYEQYF
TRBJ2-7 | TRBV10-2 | CASSMAGNSYEQYF
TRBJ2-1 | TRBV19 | CASSIGDRYYNEQFF
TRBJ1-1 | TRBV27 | CATQERRNTEAFF
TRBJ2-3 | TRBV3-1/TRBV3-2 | CASSPVFSGRTGDTQYF
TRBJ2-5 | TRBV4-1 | CASSQRQGGETQYF
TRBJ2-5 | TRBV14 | CASSQAEKATQYF
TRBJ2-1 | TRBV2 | CASSEGYGAAAFF
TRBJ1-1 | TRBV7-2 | CASSLVGAGVTEAFF
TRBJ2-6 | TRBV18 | CASSPGGANVLTF
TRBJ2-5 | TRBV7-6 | CASSPSPGTSGGKTQYF
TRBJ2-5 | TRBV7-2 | CASSLRERSSETQYF
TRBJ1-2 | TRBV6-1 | CASSEPTPANYGYTF
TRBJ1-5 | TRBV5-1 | CASSLTPGEGPVAQHF